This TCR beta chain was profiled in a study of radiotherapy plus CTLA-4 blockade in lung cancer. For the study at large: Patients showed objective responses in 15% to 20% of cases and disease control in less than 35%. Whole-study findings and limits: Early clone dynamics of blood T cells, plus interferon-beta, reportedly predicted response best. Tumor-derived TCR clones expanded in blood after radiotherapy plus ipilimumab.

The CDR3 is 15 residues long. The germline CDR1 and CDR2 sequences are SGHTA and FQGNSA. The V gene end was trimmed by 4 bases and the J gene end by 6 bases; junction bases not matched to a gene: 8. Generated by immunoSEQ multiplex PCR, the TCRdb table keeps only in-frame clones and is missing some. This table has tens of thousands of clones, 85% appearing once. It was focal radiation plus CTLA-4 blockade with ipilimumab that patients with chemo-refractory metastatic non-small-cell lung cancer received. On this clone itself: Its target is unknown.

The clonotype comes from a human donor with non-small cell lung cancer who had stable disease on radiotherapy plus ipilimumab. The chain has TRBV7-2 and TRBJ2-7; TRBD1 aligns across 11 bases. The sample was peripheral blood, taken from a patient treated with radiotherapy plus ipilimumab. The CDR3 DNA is TGTGCCAGCAGCTGGGCCGGGACAGGGGGATCCGAGCAGTACTTC. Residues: CASSWAGTGGSEQYF.